This T cell receptor (beta chain) stems from a study of cytomegalovirus exposure and HLA in healthy donors. Findings of the study overall: Researchers reported from a later analysis that most CMV-associated TCR beta chains appeared HLA-restricted. The study listed 150 to 200 cytomegalovirus-associated TCR beta chains. In all likelihood, a cluster of highly shared sequence variants was a sequencing artifact.

The PCR was carried out with 60 Vbeta primers and 13 Jbeta primers. Clones were sequenced by immunoSEQ multiplex PCR, and TCRdb holds only the in-frame ones, with some missing. In the table there are 84,000 or so clones, 70% to 85% of which are singletons. Donors were nominally healthy when sampled, though unrecorded immune exposures were likely. About this clone: The antigen is unknown.

The specimen sequenced was PBMCs. The clonotype was recovered from a man aged 25-45 years in good health and CMV-seronegative.

The CDR3 region is CASSLRTAGTDTQYF. The CDR3 nucleotides read TGTGCCAGCAGCCTAAGGACAGCAGGCACAGATACGCAGTATTTT. The chain is built from TRBV13 and TRBJ2-3; possibly TRBD1 for D (6 bases). CDR1 is PRHDT, CDR2 FYEKMQ, per germline (reference sequence). CDR3 length: 15 residues. Trimming stripped 5 bases from V and 1 base from J, with 13 bases between.